One sample yielded the 32 T cell receptor beta chains listed below, sequenced in a study of T cell repertoires in ileal Crohn's disease. The protocol was immunoSEQ multiplex PCR, while the TCRdb copy is restricted to in-frame clones and leaves out a portion. Of approximately 17,000 clones listed, roughly 85% were seen once; the top ten hold approximately 10%. The sample taken for sequencing was ileal tissue. The receptors derive from an adult with Crohn's disease.

The V call is TRBV9, the J call TRBJ2-5; 8 nucleotides line up with TRBD1. Germline CDR1 reads SGDLS; CDR2 reads YYNGEE. The CDR3 covers 15 residues. V was pared by 3 bases and J by 4 bases, with 8 bases of the junction left unmatched. As DNA, the CDR3 is TGTGCCAGCAGCGAGGGTCGAGACAGGGGAGAGACCCAGTACTTC. Its translation: CASSEGRDRGETQYF.

The V and J genes are TRBV29-1 and TRBJ2-1, with 8 bases aligning to TRBD2. Germline values: CDR1 SQVTM, CDR2 ANQGSEA. This CDR3 contains 14 residues. Unmatched junction bases numbered 8, after V lost 7 bases and J lost 3 bases. CDR3 protein: CSAGGSGSYNEQFF. The CDR3 nucleotides are TGCAGCGCCGGAGGAAGCGGGAGCTACAATGAGCAGTTCTTC.

The rearrangement uses TRBV19 and TRBJ1-1, with D perhaps matching TRBD1 (5 bases). Germline CDR1 and CDR2: LNHDA and SQIVND (reference sequence). This CDR3 is 15 amino acids long. V lost 3 bases, J lost 5 bases, and 16 bases lay in between. CDR3 loop: CASSMGGPRETEAFF. For the CDR3, the DNA is TGTGCCAGTAGTATGGGGGGACCCCGAGAAACTGAAGCTTTCTTT.

This clone was seen a handful of times. The chain carries TRBV5-1 and TRBJ2-7; 9 bases are a match to TRBD1. V was clipped by 0 bases and J by 3 bases; unmatched bases: 4. In germline, CDR1 is SGHRS, CDR2 YFSETQ. There are 15 residues in the CDR3. The CDR3 sequence is CASSLAQGAFYEQYF. The CDR3 coding sequence is TGCGCCAGCAGCTTGGCACAGGGGGCTTTCTACGAGCAGTACTTC.

The rearrangement joins TRBV5-5 to TRBJ1-1, with 8 nucleotides matching TRBD1. The CDR3 is 17 amino acids. Germline assignment: CDR1 SGHKS and CDR2 YYEKEE (reference sequence). V trimming: 1 base; J trimming: 4 bases; junction bases outside the gene matches: 12. CDR3 bases: TGTGCCAGCAGCTTGTGGGGGCTCGACAGGGGTGGCACTGAAGCTTTCTTT. Protein sequence: CASSLWGLDRGGTEAFF.

This rearrangement joins TRBV29-1 to TRBJ1-2; D unclear. Germline V gives CDR1 SQVTM, CDR2 ANQGSEA. Trimming took off 6 bases at V and 6 bases at J, with 11 bases between the two ends. The CDR3 is 11 residues long. CDR3 amino acids: CSVEGGDGYTF. The CDR3 nucleotides are TGCAGCGTGGAGGGAGGAGATGGCTACACCTTC.

The J gene is TRBJ1-5, the V gene TRBV7-2; 7 bases align to TRBD1. V was pared by 6 bases and J by 4 bases, with 9 bases of the junction left unmatched. Germline V gene lookup returns CDR1 SGHTA and CDR2 FQGNSA. This CDR3 is built from 15 residues. The CDR3 nucleotides read TGTGCCAGCAGAAGACAGGGTGGTGGAAATCAGCCCCAGCATTTT. Protein product: CASRRQGGGNQPQHF. The whole variable domain, remainder taken from reference TRBV7-2 and TRBJ1-5, is GAGVSQSPSNKVTEKGKDVELRCDPISGHTALYWYRQSLGQGLEFLIYFQGNSAPDKSGLPSDRFSAERTGGSVSTLTIQRTQQEDSAVYLCASRRQGGGNQPQHFGDGTRLSIL.

V gene TRBV5-4 combines with J gene TRBJ1-6; 9 nucleotides match TRBD1. J lost 4 bases, V lost 3 bases, and 11 bases had no gene match. The CDR3 runs to 18 residues. Germline V gene sequence: CDR1 SGHNT, CDR2 YYREEE (reference sequence). The CDR3 coding sequence is TGTGCCAGCAGCTACGGACAGGGGCAGAGGGGTTATAATTCACCCCTCCACTTT. This sequence encodes CASSYGQGQRGYNSPLHF.

This clone has just a few counts. This rearrangement joins TRBV6-1 to TRBJ2-1; 9 bases line up with TRBD1. This CDR3 is 13 amino acids long. Germline loops: CDR1 MNHNS, CDR2 SASEGT. J lost 9 bases, V lost 8 bases, and 8 bases had no gene match. The CDR3 loop reads CASRRQGVGEQFF. Written as DNA, the CDR3 is TGTGCCAGCCGAAGACAGGGGGTGGGTGAGCAGTTCTTC.

CDR3 loop: CASSQDRPQRNTIYF. The CDR3 nucleotides read TGTGCCAGCAGCCAAGACAGGCCTCAAAGGAACACCATATATTTT. V and J are TRBV14 and TRBJ1-3; D is undetermined. V lost 0 bases to trimming and J lost 7 bases, with 13 bases between them. The CDR3 runs 15 residues. Looked up from germline, CDR1 is SGHDN and CDR2 is FVKESK. Variable domain in full (rest from reference TRBV14 and TRBJ1-3): EAGVTQFPSHSVIEKGQTVTLRCDPISGHDNLYWYRRVMGKEIKFLLHFVKESKQDESGMPNNRFLAERTGGTYSTLKVQPAELEDSGVYFCASSQDRPQRNTIYFGEGSWLTVV.

DNA for the CDR3: TGTGCCAGCAGCTTAACGGGCCTCCGGTACTTTGGAGGGGCCGGGGAGCTGTTTTTT. It translates to CASSLTGLRYFGGAGELFF. The rearrangement joins TRBV7-3 to TRBJ2-2, with D possibly matching TRBD2 (6 bases). V shed 0 bases and J shed 6 bases, with 23 bases lying between them. In germline, CDR1 is SGHTA, CDR2 FQGTGA. CDR3 length: 19 residues.

This rearrangement joins TRBV25-1 to TRBJ2-7; 9 bases match TRBD1. Germline assignment: CDR1 MGHDK and CDR2 SYGVNS. CDR3 length: 13 residues. V shed 8 bases and J 4 bases; nucleotides not matched to a gene: 6. CDR3 sequence reads: CASGDRVSYEQYF. Here the CDR3 DNA reads TGTGCCAGCGGGGACAGGGTTTCTTACGAGCAGTACTTC.

The chain couples TRBV5-1 to TRBJ2-5; D perhaps matches TRBD2 (6 bases). The CDR3 is 16 residues long. CDR1 SGHRS and CDR2 YFSETQ come from the germline V gene. The V end was cut by 4 bases, the J end by 2 bases, with 18 bases between. For the CDR3, the DNA is TGCGCCAGCAGCCGGACCCAGGGAGGACTACAAGAGACCCAGTACTTC. It yields the protein CASSRTQGGLQETQYF.

The chain carries TRBV6-6 and TRBJ1-6; TRBD1 is a possible D gene (6 bases). CDR1 MNHNY and CDR2 SVGAGI come from the germline V gene (reference sequence). The germline V and J ends were trimmed by 0 bases and 9 bases, with 12 bases remaining between them. This CDR3 is 15 amino acids long. The CDR3 DNA reads as TGTGCCAGCAGTTACTCGGAAAGCAGGGGTTCACCCCTCCACTTT. Encoded protein: CASSYSESRGSPLHF.

The chain links TRBV7-9 to TRBJ1-5; D unresolved. The CDR3 spans 13 residues. Trimming cost V 1 base and J 3 bases, with 4 bases left between them. Per the germline V gene, CDR1 is SEHNR and CDR2 is FQNEAQ (reference sequence). The CDR3 here is CASSLGPNQPQHF. CDR3 DNA: TGTGCCAGCAGCTTAGGGCCCAATCAGCCCCAGCATTTT. Filled out from reference TRBV7-9 and TRBJ1-5, the complete variable domain reads DTGVSQNPRHKITKRGQNVTFRCDPISEHNRLYWYRQTLGQGPEFLTYFQNEAQLEKSRLLSDRFSAERPKGSFSTLEIQRTEQGDSAMYLCASSLGPNQPQHFGDGTRLSIL.

This chain connects TRBV6-1 to TRBJ2-5; maybe TRBD1 (5 bases). Trimming took off 1 base at V and 3 bases at J, with 12 bases between the two ends. CDR1 and CDR2 from the germline V gene are MNHNS and SASEGT. This CDR3 has 15 amino acids. The CDR3 DNA sequence: TGTGCCAGCAGTGAAGGCGTGGGGCCGAAAGAGACCCAGTACTTC. This gives the protein CASSEGVGPKETQYF.

The rearrangement uses TRBV10-2 and TRBJ2-7; the match to TRBD2 covers 7 bases. The CDR3 length is 15 residues. V lost 3 bases, J lost 2 bases, and 7 bases stayed unmatched. The V gene's germline CDR1 is WSHSY and CDR2 SAAADI. The CDR3 loop reads CASSDGLAATYEQYF. The CDR3 nucleotides are TGCGCCAGCAGTGATGGGCTAGCGGCAACCTACGAGCAGTACTTC.

The rearrangement joins TRBV27 to TRBJ2-4; weak D call: TRBD2 (6 bases). The CDR3 is made up of 10 amino acids. Per germline, CDR1 MNHEY and CDR2 SMNVEV (reference sequence). V was clipped by 8 bases and J by 8 bases, with 7 bases between them. This CDR3 reads CASGGDIQYF. For the CDR3, the DNA is TGTGCCAGCGGAGGGGACATTCAGTACTTC.

This chain uses TRBV6-5 with TRBJ2-7; tentative D call: TRBD1 (5 bases). Germline V gives CDR1 MNHEY, CDR2 SVGAGI. Between the trimmed V and J ends, which lost 11 bases and 5 bases, there was a span of 13 bases. The CDR3 covers 11 residues. The CDR3 DNA reads as TGTGCCTGGGGCATAGGAAACGAGCAGTACTTC. Amino acids: CAWGIGNEQYF.

This sequence joins TRBV9 and TRBJ1-1, with D maybe TRBD1 (6 bases). Germline CDR1 and CDR2: SGDLS and YYNGEE. The CDR3 sequence is 13 residues long. V was trimmed by 3 bases and J by 5 bases, leaving 11 bases between them. CDR3 nucleotide sequence: TGTGCCAGCAGCGCCGCAGACAGGACTGAAGCTTTCTTT. This translates into CASSAADRTEAFF.

This chain links TRBV4-3 with TRBJ1-2, with D possibly TRBD1 on 5 matching bases. Trimming cost V 0 bases and J 8 bases, with 10 bases left between them. The CDR3 is 13 amino acids. Germline V gives CDR1 LGHNA, CDR2 YSLEER. The CDR3 loop is CASSQDRQQGYTF. CDR3 in DNA: TGCGCCAGCAGCCAAGATCGACAGCAAGGCTACACCTTC.

The chain uses TRBV7-9 and TRBJ2-1; D is perhaps TRBD1 (6 bases). The V gene lost 1 base and the J gene lost 12 bases, with 13 bases spanning the gap. CDR1 and CDR2 (germline): SEHNR, FQNEAQ (reference sequence). The CDR3 totals 13 residues. The CDR3 region has the DNA TGTGCCAGCAGCTTAGGGGCTAGCAGGGGGCAGTTCTTC. Translating it yields CASSLGASRGQFF.

The chain carries TRBV5-4 and TRBJ1-6; D gene uncertain. Germline V gene lookup returns CDR1 SGHNT and CDR2 YYREEE (reference sequence). Trimming pared 2 bases from V and 8 bases from J, leaving 8 bases between. The CDR3 runs 13 residues. CDR3 DNA: TGTGCCAGCAGCTTACCAGAGGATTCACCCCTCCACTTT. It is translated as CASSLPEDSPLHF.

This chain links TRBV18 with TRBJ2-7, with 9 positions matching TRBD1. Germline CDR1 and CDR2: KGHSH and LQKENI. This CDR3 region has 16 residues. With V trimmed by 3 bases and J by 5 bases, 11 bases remained unmatched. Here the CDR3 reads CASSPPTGGDLNEQYF. CDR3 coding DNA: TGTGCCAGCTCACCCCCTACAGGGGGCGACTTAAACGAGCAGTACTTC.

The chain employs TRBV7-9 and TRBJ2-7, with TRBD1 identical over 8 bases. CDR1 SEHNR and CDR2 FQNEAQ come from the germline V gene (reference sequence). Trimming cost V 3 bases and J 6 bases; bases outside gene matches: 7. The CDR3 sequence is 14 residues long. This CDR3 reads CASSLTGDSGEQYF. The CDR3 coding sequence is TGTGCCAGCAGCTTGACAGGGGATTCCGGCGAGCAGTACTTC.

This clone is a singleton in its sample. The rearrangement joins TRBV5-4 to TRBJ1-6; 8 nucleotides match TRBD1. CDR3 length equals 14 residues. V was pared by 4 bases and J by 9 bases, with 6 bases of the junction left unmatched. Per germline, CDR1 SGHNT and CDR2 YYREEE (reference sequence). This CDR3 is CASSQDRVVSPLHF. CDR3 DNA sequence: TGTGCCAGCAGCCAGGACAGGGTGGTTTCACCCCTCCACTTT.

The chain uses TRBV4-1 and TRBJ2-5; 8 nucleotides agree with TRBD1. Losses at the gene ends were 1 base for V and 4 bases for J; bases not matched to a gene: 8. CDR1 MGHRA and CDR2 YSYEKL come from the germline V gene. The CDR3 sequence is 16 residues long. CDR3 loop: CASSQGQGWEGETQYF. Written as DNA, the CDR3 is TGCGCCAGCAGCCAAGGACAGGGGTGGGAAGGAGAGACCCAGTACTTC.

The J gene is TRBJ2-7, the V gene TRBV5-5, with 9 bases aligning to TRBD1. J was trimmed by 1 base and V by 4 bases; bases with no gene match: 3. The CDR3 loop spans 14 amino acids. CDR1 is SGHKS and CDR2 is YYEKEE in the germline V gene (reference sequence). The CDR3 reads CASSLGQGSYEQYF. CDR3 nucleotides: TGTGCCAGCAGCCTAGGACAGGGGTCCTACGAGCAGTACTTC.

The chain couples TRBV6-5 to TRBJ1-6, with D hard to call. Germline lookup yields CDR1 MNHEY and CDR2 SVGAGI. CDR3 length equals 11 residues. The V and J ends lost 6 bases and 6 bases respectively, with 3 bases between them. CDR3 nucleotide sequence: TGTGCCAGCAGCCTTAATTCACCCCTCCACTTT. Residues: CASSLNSPLHF.

In this sample, this clone turned up a few times. The gene calls are TRBV21-1 and TRBJ2-7; TRBD2 is taken as the D call from the table, unchecked against the DNA. TRBV21-1 is shown as a pseudogene. CDR3 size: 12 residues. The CDR3 sequence: CASSKPYYEQYF. CDR3 DNA sequence: TGTGCCAGCAGCAAGCCCTATTACGAGCAGTACTTC.

About this clone: Germline and junction disagree at one end, which may indicate a read error. The V gene is TRBV6-1, the J gene TRBJ2-3, with TRBD1 identical over 10 bases. The germline V gene encodes CDR1 MNHNS and CDR2 SASEGT. The CDR3 runs 14 residues. This chain's CDR3 is CASRGQGNTYTQYF. The CDR3 DNA reads as TGTGCCAGCAGGGGACAGGGGAACACATATACGCAGTATTTT.

The rearrangement links TRBV6-1 to TRBJ1-2; 7 nucleotides align to TRBD1. V shed 3 bases and J 3 bases; nucleotides not matched to a gene: 4. The CDR3 sequence is 14 residues long. CDR1 MNHNS and CDR2 SASEGT come from the germline V gene. For the CDR3, the DNA is TGTGCCAGCAGTGACCCTGGGACAGACTATGGCTACACCTTC. This codes for CASSDPGTDYGYTF.